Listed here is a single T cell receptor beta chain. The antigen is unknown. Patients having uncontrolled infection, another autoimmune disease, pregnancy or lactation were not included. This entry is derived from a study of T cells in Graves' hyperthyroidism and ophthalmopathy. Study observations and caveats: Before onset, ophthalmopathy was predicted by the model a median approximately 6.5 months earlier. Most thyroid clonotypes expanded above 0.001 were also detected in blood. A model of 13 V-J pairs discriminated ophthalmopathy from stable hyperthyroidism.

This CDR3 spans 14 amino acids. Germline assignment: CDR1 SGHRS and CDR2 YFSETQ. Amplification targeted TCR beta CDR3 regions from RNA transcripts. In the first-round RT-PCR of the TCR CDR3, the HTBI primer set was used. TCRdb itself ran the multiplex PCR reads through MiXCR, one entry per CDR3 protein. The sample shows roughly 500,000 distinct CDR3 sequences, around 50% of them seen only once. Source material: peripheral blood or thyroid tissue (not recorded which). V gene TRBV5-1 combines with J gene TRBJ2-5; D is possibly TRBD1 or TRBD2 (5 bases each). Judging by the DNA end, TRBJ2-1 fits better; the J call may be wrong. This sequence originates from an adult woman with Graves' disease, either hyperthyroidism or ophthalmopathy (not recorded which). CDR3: CASSLLGTHNEQFF. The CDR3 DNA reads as TGCGCCAGCAGTTTGCTGGGGACGCACAATGAGCAGTTCTTC.